The clone carrying this T cell receptor (beta chain) appeared once. What it binds is unknown. This sample is drawn from a study of multiple sclerosis patients with progressive multifocal leukoencephalopathy. Study-wide results and limits: Lower normalized Shannon entropy suggested reduced TRB diversity in most PML patients.

Synthetic inline TR CDR3 controls covering all V-J pairings were spiked into each PCR. The repertoire was sequenced with immunoSEQ multiplex PCR; TCRdb's copy has only in-frame clones and lacks some. The table lists under 35,000 clones, approximately 90% of them singletons. V was shortened by 1 base and J by 2 bases, with 9 bases between the two germline ends. The CDR3 has 16 residues. Germline V gene data show CDR1 as LGHNA and CDR2 as YSLEER. Time point here: time of PML onset. Between roughly 15 and 60 months of natalizumab therapy passed before PML developed in these natalizumab-treated patients. The T3 samples were drawn when PML began.

This sequence joins TRBV4-3 and TRBJ2-6; D perhaps matches TRBD2 (6 bases). This material consisted of PBMCs, taken from a patient treated with natalizumab. The sequence came from a woman between 40 and 55 years old with progressive multifocal leukoencephalopathy. The CDR3 sequence: CASSQASGAGANVLTF. DNA of the CDR3: TGCGCCAGCAGCCAAGCTTCGGGAGCTGGGGCCAACGTCCTGACTTTC.